This T cell receptor beta chain came from a study of cytomegalovirus exposure and HLA in healthy donors. Study results and caveats: Exclusion as indistinguishable affected some V segments, including TRBV6-2 and TRBV6-3. Within an earlier analysis, most TCR beta V segments proved productive either about 90% or about 30% of the time. The study put about 180 TCR beta chains on its list as cytomegalovirus-associated.

Comment on this clone: Its specificity is unknown.

Vbeta (60) and Jbeta (13) primers were used in the PCR. This table comes from immunoSEQ multiplex PCR, and its TCRdb copy is limited to in-frame clones, with some not included. Of 150,000 to 200,000 clones listed, around 82% are singletons. From germline, CDR1 is SGHTA and CDR2 FQGNSA. The length of the CDR3 is 13 residues. V was cut by 5 bases and J by 4 bases, with 11 bases left in between. The source of this sequence is a boy between 10 and 17 years old in good health and CMV-seronegative. Sequencing was carried out using PBMCs. The chain couples TRBV7-2 to TRBJ1-1, with D maybe TRBD1 (5 bases). The CDR3 sequence: CASSPMGGTEAFF. In nucleotides, the CDR3 is TGTGCCAGCAGCCCGATGGGGGGCACTGAAGCTTTCTTT.